Below, 18 T cell receptor beta chains from the same sample are listed, as sequenced in a study of identical twins. TCRdb independently ran MiXCR on the 5' RACE reads; one entry per CDR3 protein. The sample lists fewer than 250,000 distinct CDR3 sequences; approximately 7.8% were seen once. In addition, the sample was reused for a study of yellow fever vaccine responses in identical twins.

Sequenced material: CD8+ T cells sorted from blood. The source is a woman aged 18-29 years in good health.

This clonotype has ten or more counts. The chain combines TRBV29-1 with TRBJ2-5; TRBD2 matches 8 bases. Germline CDR1 reads SQVTM; CDR2 reads ANQGSEA. V shed 6 bases and J 1 base; nucleotides not matched to a gene: 10. CDR3 length equals 15 residues. The CDR3 DNA is TGCAGCGTCGACGGGAGGGCCACCCTCCAAGAGACCCAGTACTTC. Protein product: CSVDGRATLQETQYF.

Here the CDR3 reads CASSPESPQGYEQYF. CDR3 nucleotides: TGTGCCAGCTCACCGGAGTCACCCCAGGGCTACGAGCAGTACTTC. The chain carries TRBV18 and TRBJ2-7; possibly TRBD1 for D (5 bases). V dropped 3 bases and J dropped 3 bases, with 15 bases sitting between them. There are 15 residues in the CDR3. Germline CDR1 reads KGHSH; CDR2 reads LQKENI.

The J gene is TRBJ1-6, the V gene TRBV12-3 or TRBV12-4, with 9 bases that match TRBD1. The CDR3 sequence is 13 residues long. V shed 4 bases, J shed 8 bases, and the junction held 0 bases outside the gene matches. CDR3 in DNA: TGTGCCAGCAGTTGGACAGGGGATTCACCCCTCCACTTT. Residues: CASSWTGDSPLHF.

The rearrangement uses TRBV29-1 and TRBJ1-2; 11 nucleotides align to TRBD1. The CDR3 totals 12 residues. The germline CDR1 and CDR2 sequences are SQVTM and ANQGSEA. With 8 bases clipped from V and 6 bases from J, the junction kept 5 bases outside the gene matches. CDR3 region: CSSPDRGHGYTF. The CDR3 DNA is TGCAGCTCCCCGGACAGGGGGCATGGCTACACCTTC. The full variable domain, in which reference TRBV29-1 and TRBJ1-2 provide the parts outside the CDR3, is SAVISQKPSRDICQRGTSLTIQCQVDSQVTMMFWYRQQPGQSLTLIATANQGSEATYESGFVIDKFPISRPNLTFSTLTVSNMSPEDSSIYLCSSPDRGHGYTFGSGTRLTVV.

This clonotype was observed a few times. The V call is TRBV14, the J call TRBJ1-5; 9 bases map to TRBD1. V lost 1 base to trimming and J lost 6 bases; unmatched junction nucleotides: 7. CDR1 is SGHDN, CDR2 FVKESK, per germline. There are 16 residues in the CDR3. This chain's CDR3 is CASSQGPNRGLQPQHF. CDR3 sequence (DNA): TGTGCCAGCAGCCAAGGTCCTAACAGGGGGCTTCAGCCCCAGCATTTT. Looking up the rest from reference TRBV14 and TRBJ1-5 gives the full variable domain: EAGVTQFPSHSVIEKGQTVTLRCDPISGHDNLYWYRRVMGKEIKFLLHFVKESKQDESGMPNNRFLAERTGGTYSTLKVQPAELEDSGVYFCASSQGPNRGLQPQHFGDGTRLSIL.

The chain links TRBV11-2 to TRBJ2-1; possibly TRBD1 or TRBD2 for D (5 bases each). V dropped 7 bases and J dropped 4 bases, with 20 bases sitting between them. Germline CDR1 is SGHAT and CDR2 is FQNNGV. There are 16 residues in the CDR3. CDR3 DNA: TGTGCCAGCACTGACCACTGGGGGACCGGGTACAATGAGCAGTTCTTC. Encoded protein: CASTDHWGTGYNEQFF. Combining the CDR3 with reference TRBV11-2 and TRBJ2-1 gives the whole variable domain EAGVAQSPRYKIIEKRQSVAFWCNPISGHATLYWYQQILGQGPKLLIQFQNNGVVDDSQLPKDRFSAERLKGVDSTLKIQPAKLEDSAVYLCASTDHWGTGYNEQFFGPGTRLTVL.

The chain uses TRBV29-1 and TRBJ1-2; possible D gene TRBD1, 6 bases. The length of the CDR3 is 12 residues. V lost 6 bases and J 4 bases, leaving 12 bases between the germline ends. Germline V gives CDR1 SQVTM, CDR2 ANQGSEA. CDR3 amino acids: CSVHTGIYGYTF. CDR3 nucleotide sequence: TGCAGCGTACATACAGGGATCTATGGCTACACCTTC.

This chain joins TRBV6-1 and TRBJ2-7, with D uncertain. CDR1 and CDR2 (germline): MNHNS, SASEGT. V lost 3 bases to trimming and J lost 3 bases, with 3 bases between them. The CDR3 covers 11 residues. CDR3 nucleotides: TGTGCCAGCAGTGACTACTACGAGCAGTACTTC. Protein: CASSDYYEQYF.

In its sample, this clonotype was seen many times. The V and J genes are TRBV9 and TRBJ1-6; possibly TRBD1 for D (6 bases). This CDR3 has 14 residues. Germline V gene lookup returns CDR1 SGDLS and CDR2 YYNGEE. V lost 0 bases to trimming and J lost 10 bases, with 11 bases between them. As DNA, the CDR3 is TGTGCCAGCAGCGTAGACAGGGTTGGGTCACCCCTCCACTTT. Translation: CASSVDRVGSPLHF.

This clonotype was observed a handful of times. The chain uses TRBV7-6 and TRBJ2-1, with 12 bases that match TRBD2. Per germline, CDR1 SGHVS and CDR2 FNYEAQ. The CDR3 has 15 residues. V lost 1 base to trimming and J lost 10 bases; unmatched junction nucleotides: 5. The CDR3 reads CASSLELAGGPEQFF. CDR3 in DNA: TGTGCCAGCAGCTTAGAACTAGCGGGAGGCCCAGAGCAGTTCTTC.

Comments on this clonotype: A much larger clone lies a single base off, so this may be a read error. This chain joins TRBV3-1 and TRBJ2-3; D gene uncertain. This CDR3 region has 15 residues. Germline lookup yields CDR1 LGHDT and CDR2 YNNKEL (reference sequence). CDR3 region: CASSQEGRSTDMQYF. The CDR3 DNA reads as TGTGCCAGCAGCCAAGAAGGGCGGAGCACAGATATGCAGTATTTT.

This clonotype was seen a few times. The J gene is TRBJ2-3, the V gene TRBV3-1, with TRBD2 matching over 9 bases. The CDR3 consists of 15 residues. Germline trimming cut 2 bases from V and 2 bases from J; bases unmatched to any gene: 2. From germline, CDR1 is LGHDT and CDR2 YNNKEL (reference sequence). The CDR3 DNA reads as TGTGCCAGCAGCCAACGACTAGCGGTCACAGATACGCAGTATTTT. Its protein product is CASSQRLAVTDTQYF.

This clonotype was observed at least ten times. J is TRBJ2-1 and V is TRBV7-6, with TRBD1 identical over 11 bases. This CDR3 has 15 amino acids. Germline-derived CDR1 and CDR2 are SGHVS and FNYEAQ. J lost 7 bases, V lost 6 bases, and 8 bases had no gene match. The CDR3 nucleotides read TGTGCCAGCAGTTACGGACAGGGGGCGAGAAATGAGCAGTTCTTC. Protein sequence: CASSYGQGARNEQFF.

The sample holds a few counts of this clonotype. The chain links TRBV7-7 to TRBJ2-1, with 12 bases that match TRBD2. There are 19 residues in the CDR3. CDR1 is SSHAT, CDR2 FNYEAQ, per germline (reference sequence). Trimming cost V 5 bases and J 0 bases; bases outside gene matches: 11. Here the CDR3 DNA reads TGTGCCAGCAGCCCTCGACTAGCGGGAGCGCCGAGCTCCTACAATGAGCAGTTCTTC. Protein: CASSPRLAGAPSSYNEQFF.

This clonotype was seen ten or more times. The chain couples TRBV9 to TRBJ1-1; 9 bases match TRBD1. Germline V gene data show CDR1 as SGDLS and CDR2 as YYNGEE. The junction had 13 bases not matched to a gene; V was cut back by 1 base and J by 3 bases. The CDR3 is 18 residues long. The CDR3 coding sequence is TGTGCCAGCAGCGTACCCCGACAGGGGGTCGATATGGACACTGAAGCTTTCTTT. Translated, it gives CASSVPRQGVDMDTEAFF.

V usage is TRBV28 and J usage is TRBJ2-2; perhaps TRBD1 as D (6 bases). The CDR3 totals 19 residues. Germline loops: CDR1 MDHEN, CDR2 SYDVKM. V lost 10 bases, J lost 4 bases, and 31 bases lay in between. The DNA for the CDR3 is TGTGCCACCACAGGGTATCTCGGACAAAACCTCGGTGGCACCGGGGAGCTGTTTTTT. Amino acid sequence: CATTGYLGQNLGGTGELFF.

This clonotype has more than one count but fewer than ten. This chain uses TRBV20-1 with TRBJ2-1; the D call may be TRBD1 or TRBD2 (5 bases each). The CDR3 spans 12 residues. Germline V gene sequence: CDR1 DFQATT, CDR2 SNEGSKA (reference sequence). The V end was cut by 5 bases, the J end by 9 bases, with 14 bases between. CDR3 nucleotides: TGCAGTGCTGGGGGTTCGGCGGCTGAGCAGTTCTTC. Translation gives CSAGGSAAEQFF.

This chain connects TRBV28 to TRBJ2-7; 9 bases fit TRBD1. Looked up from germline, CDR1 is MDHEN and CDR2 is SYDVKM. This CDR3 region has 16 residues. The V segment lost 2 bases and the J segment 5 bases; nucleotides outside the gene matches: 10. The CDR3, as DNA: TGTGCCAGCAGTTTAACTACCGGGACAGGGTTAGACGAGCAGTACGTC. This sequence encodes CASSLTTGTGLDEQYV.